This T cell receptor beta chain was found in a study of blood T cell repertoires in COVID-19. Study in general: There were acute and convalescent COVID-19 samples, and they came from the United States, Italy and Spain. T cells, B-cell-depleted T cells, or PBMCs provided the cDNA or gDNA that served as material.

As processed by the authors: From reference gene primer amplification, estimates of nucleated cell counts were derived. The table came from immunoSEQ multiplex PCR; TCRdb's copy has only in-frame clones and leaves some out. V, J and clone size were drawn from that table, and D and trimming were deduced from the DNA. The sample contains 150,000 to 250,000 clones, roughly three quarters of which appear only once. One Seattle source followed patients from active infection through their disease course. CDR3 length: 16 amino acids. The J segment lost 6 bases and the V segment lost 6 bases, leaving 11 bases of the junction unmatched. CDR1 is LGHDT and CDR2 is YNNKEL in the germline V gene (reference sequence).

The specimen was peripheral blood. The sequence derives from a woman aged 40 to 50 with COVID-19, enrolled during active disease. The rearrangement links TRBV3-1 (or the pseudogene TRBV3-2) to TRBJ2-1, with 10 bases that match TRBD2. For the CDR3, the DNA is TGTGCCAGCAGTGCCGGAGCGGGGGGGACGGGCAATGAGCAGTTCTTC. Protein product: CASSAGAGGTGNEQFF.